What follows is one T cell receptor beta chain and its context. The PCR was carried out with 60 Vbeta primers and 13 Jbeta primers. Sequencing was performed with immunoSEQ multiplex PCR; in TCRdb, only in-frame clones are kept and a portion is missing. Of around 94,000 clones in the sample, about 80% were seen once. These data are taken from a study of cytomegalovirus exposure and HLA in healthy donors. The TCR comes from a human donor in good health. The sequencing input was PBMCs.

The CDR3: CASSQAQGNNEQYF. Here the CDR3 DNA reads TGTGCCAGCAGCCAAGCCCAGGGGAACAACGAGCAGTACTTC. V usage is TRBV4-2 and J usage is TRBJ2-7; D possibly corresponds to TRBD1 (6 bases). This CDR3 is 14 amino acids long. Germline V gene lookup returns CDR1 LGHNA and CDR2 YNFKEQ. Deletions cut 1 base from V and 5 bases from J, with 12 bases between.